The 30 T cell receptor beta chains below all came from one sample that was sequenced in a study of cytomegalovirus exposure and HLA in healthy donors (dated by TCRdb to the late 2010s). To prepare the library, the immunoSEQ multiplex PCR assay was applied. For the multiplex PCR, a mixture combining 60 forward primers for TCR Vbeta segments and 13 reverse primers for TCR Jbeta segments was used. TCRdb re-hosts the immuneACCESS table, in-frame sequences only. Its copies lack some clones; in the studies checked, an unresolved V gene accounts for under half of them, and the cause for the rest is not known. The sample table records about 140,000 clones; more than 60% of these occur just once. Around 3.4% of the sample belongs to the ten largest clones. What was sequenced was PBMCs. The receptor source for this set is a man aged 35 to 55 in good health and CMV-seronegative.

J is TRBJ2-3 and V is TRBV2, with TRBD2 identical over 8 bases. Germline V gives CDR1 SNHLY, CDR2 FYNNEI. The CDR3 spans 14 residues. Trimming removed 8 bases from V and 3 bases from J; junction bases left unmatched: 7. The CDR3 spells CASLRGVGTDTQYF. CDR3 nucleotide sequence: TGTGCCAGCTTGCGGGGGGTCGGGACAGATACGCAGTATTTT.

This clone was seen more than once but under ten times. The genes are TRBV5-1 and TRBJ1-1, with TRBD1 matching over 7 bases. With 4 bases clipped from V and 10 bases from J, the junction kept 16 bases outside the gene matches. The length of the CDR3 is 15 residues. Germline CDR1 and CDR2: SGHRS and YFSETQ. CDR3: CASSSDQGGIGGAFF. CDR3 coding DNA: TGCGCCAGCAGCAGTGACCAGGGGGGTATAGGAGGAGCTTTCTTT.

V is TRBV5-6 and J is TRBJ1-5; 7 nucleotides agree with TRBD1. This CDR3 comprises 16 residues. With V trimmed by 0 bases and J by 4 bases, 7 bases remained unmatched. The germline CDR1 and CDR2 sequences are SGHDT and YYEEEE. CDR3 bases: TGTGCCAGCAGCTTGGCGTCCGGGACAGCGAATCAGCCCCAGCATTTT. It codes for CASSLASGTANQPQHF.

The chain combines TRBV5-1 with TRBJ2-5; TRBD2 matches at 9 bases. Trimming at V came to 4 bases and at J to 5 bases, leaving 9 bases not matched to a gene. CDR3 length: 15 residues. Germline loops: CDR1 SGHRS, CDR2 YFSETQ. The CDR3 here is CASSLAAGGEETQYF. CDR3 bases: TGCGCCAGCAGCCTGGCGGCGGGGGGGGAGGAGACCCAGTACTTC.

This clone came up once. CDR3 in DNA: TGTGCCAGCAGTTTAGGGTTTCCGGGCAGGGGGATCAGTTCTGGGAGCAATCAGCCCCAGCATTTT. Residues: CASSLGFPGRGISSGSNQPQHF. This sequence joins TRBV28 and TRBJ1-5, with 7 bases identical to TRBD1. V lost 2 bases, J lost 1 base, and 23 bases stayed unmatched. CDR3 length equals 22 residues. Germline V gives CDR1 MDHEN, CDR2 SYDVKM.

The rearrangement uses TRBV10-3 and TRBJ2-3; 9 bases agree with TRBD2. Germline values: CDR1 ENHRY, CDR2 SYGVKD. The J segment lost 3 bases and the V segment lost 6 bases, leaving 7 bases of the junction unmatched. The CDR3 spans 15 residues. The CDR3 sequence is CAIRNPSGVTDTQYF. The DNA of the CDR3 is TGTGCCATCAGGAACCCTAGCGGGGTTACAGATACGCAGTATTTT.

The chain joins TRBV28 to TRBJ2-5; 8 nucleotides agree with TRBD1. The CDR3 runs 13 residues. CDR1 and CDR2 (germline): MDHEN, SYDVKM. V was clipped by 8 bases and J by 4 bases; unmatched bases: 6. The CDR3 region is CASETGVTETQYF. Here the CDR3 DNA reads TGTGCCAGCGAGACAGGGGTGACAGAGACCCAGTACTTC.

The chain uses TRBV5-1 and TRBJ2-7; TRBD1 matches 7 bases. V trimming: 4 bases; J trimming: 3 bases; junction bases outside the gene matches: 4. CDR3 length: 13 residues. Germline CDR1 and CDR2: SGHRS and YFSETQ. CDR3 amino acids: CASSEQGFYEQYF. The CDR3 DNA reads TGCGCCAGCAGCGAACAGGGGTTCTACGAGCAGTACTTC.

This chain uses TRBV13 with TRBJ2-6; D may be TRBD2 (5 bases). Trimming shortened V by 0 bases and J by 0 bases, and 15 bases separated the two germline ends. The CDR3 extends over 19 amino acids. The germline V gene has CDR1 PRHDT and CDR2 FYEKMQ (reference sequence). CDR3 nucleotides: TGTGCCAGCAGCTTAGGCCAAGGGAGAGAGGGCTCTGGGGCCAACGTCCTGACTTTC. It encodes CASSLGQGREGSGANVLTF.

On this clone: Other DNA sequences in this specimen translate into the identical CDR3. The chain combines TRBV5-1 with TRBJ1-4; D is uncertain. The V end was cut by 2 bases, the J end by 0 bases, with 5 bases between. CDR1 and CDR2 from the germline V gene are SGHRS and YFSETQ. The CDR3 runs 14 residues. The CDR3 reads CASSLRATNEKLFF. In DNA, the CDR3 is TGCGCCAGCAGCTTACGGGCAACTAATGAAAAACTGTTTTTT.

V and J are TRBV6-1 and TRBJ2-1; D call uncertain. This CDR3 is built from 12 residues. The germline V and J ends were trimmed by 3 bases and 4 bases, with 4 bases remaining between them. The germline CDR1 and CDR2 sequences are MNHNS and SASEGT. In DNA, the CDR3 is TGTGCCAGCAGTGACCTGTACAATGAGCAGTTCTTC. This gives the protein CASSDLYNEQFF.

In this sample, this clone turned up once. Here the CDR3 DNA reads TGTGCCAGCTCAGGGCTCGGGACTAGCGGGGCTAATGAGCAGTTCTTC. This codes for CASSGLGTSGANEQFF. The genes are TRBV19 and TRBJ2-1, with 13 bases lining up with TRBD2. In germline, CDR1 is LNHDA, CDR2 SQIVND (reference sequence). The V and J ends lost 9 bases and 7 bases, in that order; junction bases with no gene match: 12. The CDR3 runs to 16 residues.

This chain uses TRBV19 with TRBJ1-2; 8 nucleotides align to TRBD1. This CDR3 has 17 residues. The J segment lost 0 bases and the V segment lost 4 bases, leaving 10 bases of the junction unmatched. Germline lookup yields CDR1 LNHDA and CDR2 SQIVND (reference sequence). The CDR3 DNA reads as TGTGCCAGTAGTACACTCCCTGGACAGGGCTCTAACTATGGCTACACCTTC. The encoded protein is CASSTLPGQGSNYGYTF. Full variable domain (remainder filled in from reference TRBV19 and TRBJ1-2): DGGITQSPKYLFRKEGQNVTLSCEQNLNHDAMYWYRQDPGQGLRLIYYSQIVNDFQKGDIAEGYSVSREKKESFPLTVTSAQKNPTAFYLCASSTLPGQGSNYGYTFGSGTRLTVV.

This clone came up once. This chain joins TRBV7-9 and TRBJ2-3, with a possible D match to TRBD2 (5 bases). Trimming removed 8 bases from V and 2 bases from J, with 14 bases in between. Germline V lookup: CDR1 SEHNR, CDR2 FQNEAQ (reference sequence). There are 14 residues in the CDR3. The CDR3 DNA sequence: TGTGCCAGCGTGCCAGCGGCCTTCACAGATACGCAGTATTTT. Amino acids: CASVPAAFTDTQYF.

The CDR3 DNA sequence: TGTGCCAGCAGCTCCCGGGACAGGGGTCTCGGAAACACCATATATTTT. Translating it yields CASSSRDRGLGNTIYF. The chain employs TRBV27 and TRBJ1-3; 10 bases align to TRBD1. Germline values: CDR1 MNHEY, CDR2 SMNVEV (reference sequence). The CDR3 has 16 residues. Trimming took 6 bases from V and 4 from J; bases not matched to a gene: 9.

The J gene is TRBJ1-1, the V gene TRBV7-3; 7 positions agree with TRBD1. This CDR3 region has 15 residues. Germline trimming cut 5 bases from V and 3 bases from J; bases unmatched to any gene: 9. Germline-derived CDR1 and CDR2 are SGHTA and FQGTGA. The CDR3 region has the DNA TGTGCCAGCAGCCGCACCGCAGGGGGATACACTGAAGCTTTCTTT. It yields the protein CASSRTAGGYTEAFF.

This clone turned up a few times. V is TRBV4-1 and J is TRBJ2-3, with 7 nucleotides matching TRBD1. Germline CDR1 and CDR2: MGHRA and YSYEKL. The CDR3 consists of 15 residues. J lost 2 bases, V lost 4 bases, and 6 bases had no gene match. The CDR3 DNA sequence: TGCGCCAGCAGCCTAGAACAGGGGTCCACAGATACGCAGTATTTT. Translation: CASSLEQGSTDTQYF.

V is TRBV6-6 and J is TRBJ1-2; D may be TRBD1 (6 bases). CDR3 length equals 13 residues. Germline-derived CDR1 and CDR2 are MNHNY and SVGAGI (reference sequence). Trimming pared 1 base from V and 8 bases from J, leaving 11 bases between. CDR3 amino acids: CASSYLDSDGYTF. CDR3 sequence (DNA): TGTGCCAGCAGTTACTTGGACAGTGACGGCTACACCTTC.

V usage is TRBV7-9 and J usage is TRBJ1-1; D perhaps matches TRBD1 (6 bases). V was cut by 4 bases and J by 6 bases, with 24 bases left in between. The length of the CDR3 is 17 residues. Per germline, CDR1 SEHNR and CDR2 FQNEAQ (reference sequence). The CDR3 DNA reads TGTGCCAGCAGCTCGTGGCGGGGGGGGCGGGGATCCCCTGAAGCTTTCTTT. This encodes CASSSWRGGRGSPEAFF.

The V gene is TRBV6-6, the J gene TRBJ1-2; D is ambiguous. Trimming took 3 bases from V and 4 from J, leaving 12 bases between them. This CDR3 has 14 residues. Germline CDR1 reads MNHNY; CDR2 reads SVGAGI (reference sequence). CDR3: CASSYGRAGYGYTF. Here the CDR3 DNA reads TGTGCCAGCAGTTATGGGAGGGCGGGCTATGGCTACACCTTC.

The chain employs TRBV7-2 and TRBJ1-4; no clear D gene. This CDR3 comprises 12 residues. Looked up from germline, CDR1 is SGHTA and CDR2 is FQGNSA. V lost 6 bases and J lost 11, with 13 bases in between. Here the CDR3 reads CASSSARGKLFF. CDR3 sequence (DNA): TGTGCCAGCAGTTCAGCCCGGGGTAAACTGTTTTTT.

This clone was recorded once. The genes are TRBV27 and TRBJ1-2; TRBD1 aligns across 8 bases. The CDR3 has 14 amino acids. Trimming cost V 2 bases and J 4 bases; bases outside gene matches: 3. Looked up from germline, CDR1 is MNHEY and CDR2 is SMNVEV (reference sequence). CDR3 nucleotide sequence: TGTGCCAGCAGTTTACACAGGGGGGGCTATGGCTACACCTTC. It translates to CASSLHRGGYGYTF.

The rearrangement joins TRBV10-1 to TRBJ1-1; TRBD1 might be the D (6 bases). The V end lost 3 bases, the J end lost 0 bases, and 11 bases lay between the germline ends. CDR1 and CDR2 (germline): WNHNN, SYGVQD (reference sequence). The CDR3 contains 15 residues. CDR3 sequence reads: CASSDYREMNTEAFF. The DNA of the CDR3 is TGCGCCAGCAGTGATTACAGGGAGATGAACACTGAAGCTTTCTTT.

The CDR3 nucleotides read TGTGCCAGCAGCTTAGCCCCGGTCCCTGAAGCTTTCTTT. Translation gives CASSLAPVPEAFF. This chain links TRBV7-9 with TRBJ1-1; no clear D gene. There are 13 residues in the CDR3. The V end was cut by 0 bases, the J end by 6 bases, with 8 bases between. CDR1 and CDR2 from the germline V gene are SEHNR and FQNEAQ (reference sequence).

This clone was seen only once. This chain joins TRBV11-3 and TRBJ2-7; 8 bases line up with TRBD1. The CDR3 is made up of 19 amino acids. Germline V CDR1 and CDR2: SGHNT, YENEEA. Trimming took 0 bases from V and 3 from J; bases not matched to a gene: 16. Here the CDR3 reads CASSLDMVTGDVWVYEQYF. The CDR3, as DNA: TGTGCCAGCAGCTTAGACATGGTGACAGGGGACGTCTGGGTCTACGAGCAGTACTTC.

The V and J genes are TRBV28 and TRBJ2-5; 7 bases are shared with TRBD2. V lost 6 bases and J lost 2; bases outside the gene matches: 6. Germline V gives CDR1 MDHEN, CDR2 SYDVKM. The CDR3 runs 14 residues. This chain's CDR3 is CASRTGGGQETQYF. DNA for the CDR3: TGTGCCAGCAGGACTGGCGGGGGACAAGAGACCCAGTACTTC.

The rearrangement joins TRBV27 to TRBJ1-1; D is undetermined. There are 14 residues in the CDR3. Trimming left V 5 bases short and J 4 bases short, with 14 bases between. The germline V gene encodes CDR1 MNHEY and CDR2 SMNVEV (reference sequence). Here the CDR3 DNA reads TGTGCCAGCAGTCCCCTGGCAGTTTTCACTGAAGCTTTCTTT. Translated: CASSPLAVFTEAFF.

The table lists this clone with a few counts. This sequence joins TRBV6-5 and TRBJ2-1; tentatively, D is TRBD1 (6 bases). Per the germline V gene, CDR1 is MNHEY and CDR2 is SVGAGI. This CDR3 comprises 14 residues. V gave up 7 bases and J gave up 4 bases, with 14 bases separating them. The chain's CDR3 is CASTPLRGYNEQFF. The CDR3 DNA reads TGTGCCAGCACCCCATTGAGGGGGTACAATGAGCAGTTCTTC.

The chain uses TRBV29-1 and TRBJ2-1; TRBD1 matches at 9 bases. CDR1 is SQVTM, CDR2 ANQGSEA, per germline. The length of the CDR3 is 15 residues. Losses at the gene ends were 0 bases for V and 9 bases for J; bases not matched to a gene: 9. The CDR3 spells CSVEDLGQGSGEQFF. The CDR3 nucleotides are TGCAGCGTTGAAGATCTTGGACAGGGGTCCGGTGAGCAGTTCTTC.

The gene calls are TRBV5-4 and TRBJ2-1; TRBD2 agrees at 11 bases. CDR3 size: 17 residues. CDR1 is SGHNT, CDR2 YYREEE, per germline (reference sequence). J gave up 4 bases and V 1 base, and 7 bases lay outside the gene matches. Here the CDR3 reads CASSLLPSGGLYNEQFF. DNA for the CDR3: TGTGCCAGCAGCTTGTTACCTAGCGGGGGGTTATACAATGAGCAGTTCTTC.